This TCR beta chain was profiled in a study of T cell responses to AZD1222 COVID-19 vaccine. As for the study in general: Analysis merged second doses at about 4 or about 12 weeks. Study results and limitations: Distributed over spike, vaccine-associated CD4 TCRs predominated at 160-218 and 743-854. Clonal diversity may have been underestimated in mostly white British donors.

For this clone: Its antigen is not identified.

TCRdb's table, derived via immunoSEQ multiplex PCR, lists solely in-frame clones and lacks some. The sample has over 90,000 clones, 90% seen once. This sample comprised peripheral blood, obtained on day 0 of AZD1222 vaccination. The TCR comes from an adult in good health.

CDR3 loop: CASTLPGQGAEVNTEAFF. CDR3 sequence (DNA): TGTGCCAGCACTCTCCCGGGACAGGGGGCTGAGGTGAACACTGAAGCTTTCTTT. This chain joins TRBV11-3 and TRBJ1-1; 12 nucleotides match TRBD1. The V gene's germline CDR1 is SGHNT and CDR2 YENEEA. The V and J ends lost 7 bases and 0 bases, in that order; junction bases with no gene match: 12. The CDR3 runs to 18 residues. The variable domain in full, completed from reference TRBV11-3 and TRBJ1-1, reads EAGVVQSPRYKIIEKKQPVAFWCNPISGHNTLYWYLQNLGQGPELLIRYENEEAVDDSQLPKDRFSAERLKGVDSTLKIQPAELGDSAVYLCASTLPGQGAEVNTEAFFGQGTRLTVV.